These 3 T cell receptor beta chains share one sample of origin, sequenced in a study of shared clonotypes between healthy human individuals. Measured with immunoSEQ multiplex PCR; TCRdb has only the in-frame clones, and not every one. The sample shows approximately 700,000 clones, about 80% of them seen only once. Material: memory CD4+ T cells sorted from blood. The subset denotes: CD45RA-negative fraction. These receptors all stem from a woman in her twenties or thirties in good health.

This rearrangement joins TRBV27 to TRBJ1-3; 7 bases fit TRBD1. J was trimmed by 7 bases and V by 10 bases; bases with no gene match: 16. This CDR3 has 15 amino acids. Germline V CDR1 and CDR2: MNHEY, SMNVEV (reference sequence). CDR3 amino acids: CATSPRGTVINTIYF. CDR3 nucleotide sequence: TGTGCCACCTCCCCCCGAGGGACAGTAATTAACACCATATATTTT.

This chain joins TRBV4-1 and TRBJ2-1; TRBD2 aligns across 10 bases. The germline V gene has CDR1 MGHRA and CDR2 YSYEKL. The CDR3 is made up of 19 amino acids. V was clipped by 2 bases and J by 4 bases; unmatched bases: 14. CDR3: CASSQHLAGETPVYNEQFF. CDR3 in DNA: TGCGCCAGCAGCCAACATCTAGCGGGAGAGACCCCCGTGTACAATGAGCAGTTCTTC.

This clone was counted only a few times. CDR3 amino acids: CARASGGNSYEQYF. Here the CDR3 DNA reads TGTGCCCGCGCTTCTGGGGGTAACTCCTACGAGCAGTACTTC. This chain joins TRBV30 and TRBJ2-7; D may match TRBD1 or TRBD2 (5 bases each). The V end lost 8 bases, the J end lost 0 bases, and 17 bases lay between the germline ends. The CDR3 loop spans 14 amino acids. Germline CDR1 is GTSNPN and CDR2 is SVGIG (reference sequence).